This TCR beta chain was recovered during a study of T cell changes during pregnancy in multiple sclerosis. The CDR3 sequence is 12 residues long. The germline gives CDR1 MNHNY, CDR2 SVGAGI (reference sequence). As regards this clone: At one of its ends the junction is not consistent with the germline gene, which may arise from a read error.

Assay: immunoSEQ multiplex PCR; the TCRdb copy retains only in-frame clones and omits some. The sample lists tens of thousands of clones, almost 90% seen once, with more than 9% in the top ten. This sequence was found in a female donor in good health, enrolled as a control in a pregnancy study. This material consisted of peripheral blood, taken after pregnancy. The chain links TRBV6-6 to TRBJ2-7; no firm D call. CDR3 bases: TGTGCCAGCGAAGGTAGCTCCCACGAGCAGTACTTC. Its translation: CASEGSSHEQYF.